The entry below describes one T cell receptor (beta chain). Its matching antigen is unknown. V lost 4 bases to trimming and J lost 6 bases, with 7 bases between them. The CDR3 spans 12 residues. Germline CDR1 reads SGHRS; CDR2 reads YFSETQ. The data were obtained in a study of T cell responses to AZD1222 COVID-19 vaccine. Points from the study as a whole: Possibly, clonal diversity was underestimated; donors were largely white British and included more females. The study found vaccine-associated CD4 TCRs spanning spike, dominant at 160-218 and 743-854. The repertoires were collected only after the peak T cell response.

TCRdb's copy holds only in-frame clones and misses some; the assay was immunoSEQ multiplex PCR. Of roughly 100,000 clones listed, 88% are singletons. The receptor's source is an adult in good health. The chain recombines TRBV5-1 with TRBJ2-2; TRBD2 might be the D (6 bases). The sample consisted of peripheral blood, taken on day 0 of AZD1222 vaccination. The chain's CDR3 is CASSTGAGELFF. DNA for the CDR3: TGCGCCAGCAGCACGGGGGCCGGGGAGCTGTTTTTT.